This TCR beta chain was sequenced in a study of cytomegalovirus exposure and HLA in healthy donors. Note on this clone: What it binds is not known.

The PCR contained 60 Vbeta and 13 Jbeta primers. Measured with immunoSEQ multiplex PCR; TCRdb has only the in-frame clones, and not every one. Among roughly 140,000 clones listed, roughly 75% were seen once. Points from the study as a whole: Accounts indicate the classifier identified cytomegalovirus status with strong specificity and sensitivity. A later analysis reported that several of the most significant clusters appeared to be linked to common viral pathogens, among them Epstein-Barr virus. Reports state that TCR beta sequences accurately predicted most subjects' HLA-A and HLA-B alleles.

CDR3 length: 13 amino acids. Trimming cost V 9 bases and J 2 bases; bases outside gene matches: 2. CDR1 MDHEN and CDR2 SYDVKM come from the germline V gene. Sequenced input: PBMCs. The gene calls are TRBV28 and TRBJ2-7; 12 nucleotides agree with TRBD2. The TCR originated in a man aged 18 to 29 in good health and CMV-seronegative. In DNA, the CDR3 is TGTGCCAGTCGGACTAGCGGGGCCTACGAGCAGTACTTC. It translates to CASRTSGAYEQYF. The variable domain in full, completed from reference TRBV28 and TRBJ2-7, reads DVKVTQSSRYLVKRTGEKVFLECVQDMDHENMFWYRQDPGLGLRLIYFSYDVKMKEKGDIPEGYSVSREKKERFSLILESASTNQTSMYLCASRTSGAYEQYFGPGTRLTVT.